This record looks at one T cell receptor (beta chain) sequence and its context. In the authors' workflow: Estimates of nucleated cell counts were drawn from the amplification of reference gene primers. TCRdb's copy holds only in-frame clones and misses some; the assay was immunoSEQ multiplex PCR. V, J and clone size are those of that table, while D and trimming were read from the DNA. The sample has some 95,000 clones; approximately 90% are singletons. The data originate from a study of blood T cell repertoires in COVID-19. Overall study: COVID-19 samples, acute and convalescent, were from the United States, Italy and Spain. Sources were T cells, B-cell-depleted T cells, or PBMCs; the material itself was cDNA or gDNA.

CDR1 and CDR2 (germline): SGHRS, YFSETQ. The CDR3 is 13 residues long. Trimming took 0 bases from V and 2 from J, leaving 6 bases between them. The TCR comes from a human donor with active COVID-19. The donor label of this sample is uncertain. The gene calls are TRBV5-1 and TRBJ2-7, with D unclear. The specimen was peripheral blood. The CDR3 protein is CASSLDSPYEQYF. The CDR3 DNA reads as TGCGCCAGCAGCTTGGACAGCCCCTACGAGCAGTACTTC.